Listed below are T cell receptor beta chains from one sample, sequenced in a study of T cells in tuberculosis. The repertoire was sequenced with immunoSEQ multiplex PCR; TCRdb's copy has only in-frame clones and lacks some. The table records about 37,000 clones, roughly 90% of them present only once. The sequences come from PBMCs, collected at tuberculosis diagnosis. The receptors originated from an adult with tuberculosis. Both conserved end residues are part of each CDR3. Fields, in order: J gene, clone size, D gene, V gene, CDR3 DNA, CDR3 protein. D genes are given only for firm matches. Not all rows give a size; the values are once, few, many and, for expanded clones, a class.

TRBJ1-2 | - | - | TRBV4-3 | TGCGCCAGCAGCCAAGGAACATCGACAGGCACCCGCTATGGCTACACCTTC | CASSQGTSTGTRYGYTF
TRBJ1-3 | - | - | TRBV6-1 | TGTGCCAGCAGTGTCGCGCGAACCTACTCTGGAAACACCATATATTTT | CASSVARTYSGNTIYF
TRBJ2-2 | - | - | TRBV28 | TGTGCCAGCAGCCCGACAGTAAACACCGGGGAGCTGTTTTTT | CASSPTVNTGELFF
TRBJ1-4 | once | TRBD1 | TRBV5-1 | TGCGCCAGCAGCCGCGGACAGGGTGAGGGCCCTAATGAAAAACTGTTTTTT | CASSRGQGEGPNEKLFF
TRBJ2-2 | - | - | TRBV7-8 | TGTGCCAGCAGCCCTACCGGGTGGTCGAACACCGGGGAGCTGTTTTTT | CASSPTGWSNTGELFF
TRBJ2-7 | - | - | TRBV4-3 | TGCGCCAGCAGCCACACCGACAACTCCTACGAGCAGTACTTC | CASSHTDNSYEQYF
TRBJ2-3 | - | TRBD2 | TRBV27 | TGTGCCAGCCTCGAACGGGGGGGCAGCACAGATACGCAGTATTTT | CASLERGGSTDTQYF
TRBJ2-1 | - | TRBD2 | TRBV10-2 | TGCGCCGGTGCTAGCGGGGGGATCAATGAGCAGTTCTTC | CAGASGGINEQFF
TRBJ1-6 | - | - | TRBV27 | TGTGCCAGCAGCTCCCACCGCACAAATTCACCCCTCCACTTT | CASSSHRTNSPLHF
TRBJ1-1 | - | TRBD1 | TRBV29-1 | TGCAGCGTTATGACAGGGCGGACTGAAGCTTTCTTT | CSVMTGRTEAFF
TRBJ2-5 | - | - | TRBV4-2 | TGTGCCAGCAGCCAAGATCTAGGCCCCGCCGATGCGCGGGAGACCCAGTACTTC | CASSQDLGPADARETQYF
TRBJ1-1 | once | - | TRBV19 | TGTGCCAGTAGTATACAGGGCCAGATGGGGGGCACTGAAGCTTTCTTT | CASSIQGQMGGTEAFF
TRBJ2-1 | - | TRBD2 | TRBV14 | TGTGCCAGCAGCCAATTCGGGCCAACTAGCGGGGGGGCCAATGAGCAGTTCTTC | CASSQFGPTSGGANEQFF
TRBJ1-2 | - | TRBD1 | TRBV29-1 | TGCAGCGTCCCCGGGACAGCCCATGGCTACACCTTC | CSVPGTAHGYTF
TRBJ2-1 | - | - | TRBV30 | TGTGCCTGGAGTGTGTGTGCGGACTCGTGGTGTGAGCAGTTCTTC | CAWSVCADSWCEQFF
TRBJ1-2 | - | TRBD1 | TRBV19 | TGTGCCAGTAGTGTCACAGGGGTGGCCTATGGCTACACCTTC | CASSVTGVAYGYTF
TRBJ2-1 | - | TRBD2 | TRBV6-4 | TGTGCCAGCAGTGAGACTAGCGGGGGGATCGTTGAGCAGTTCTTC | CASSETSGGIVEQFF
TRBJ2-2 | - | - | TRBV27 | TGTGCCAGCAGTTTAGAACAGTGGGCCGGGAACACCGGGGAGCTGTTTTTT | CASSLEQWAGNTGELFF
TRBJ2-5 | - | - | TRBV28 | TGTGCCAGCAGTTCACCTAACCAAGAGACCCAGTACTTC | CASSSPNQETQYF
TRBJ2-3 | - | - | TRBV5-4 | TGTGCCAGCAGCCGGAGGGCGGGATTCACAGATACGCAGTATTTT | CASSRRAGFTDTQYF
TRBJ2-3 | - | TRBD2 | TRBV7-6 | TGTGCCAGCAGCTCCGGACTAGCGGAGAGCACAGATACGCAGTATTTT | CASSSGLAESTDTQYF
TRBJ2-1 | - | TRBD2 | TRBV15 | TGTGCCACCGGGGGGGTTTTCGATGAGCAGTTCTTC | CATGGVFDEQFF
TRBJ2-3 | - | TRBD2 | TRBV2 | TGTGCCAGCAGCCCTAGCGGGGGTGGCACAGATACGCAGTATTTT | CASSPSGGGTDTQYF
TRBJ2-2 | - | - | TRBV7-6 | TGTGCCAGCTGGGATGGGCGGGATCACACCGGGGAGCTGTTTTTT | CASWDGRDHTGELFF
TRBJ2-2 | - | TRBD1 | TRBV4-1 | TGCGCCAGCAGCCAAGAGACGGGACAGGGGACCGGGGAGCTGTTTTTT | CASSQETGQGTGELFF
TRBJ2-7 | - | TRBD2 | TRBV4-2 | TGTGCCAGCAGCCAAGGCAGCGGGGGGACCTACGAGCAGTACTTC | CASSQGSGGTYEQYF
TRBJ1-1 | - | - | TRBV30 | TGTGCCTGGGGCACCAACATCCGGAGGGGCACTGAAGCTTTCTTT | CAWGTNIRRGTEAFF
TRBJ2-3 | - | - | TRBV5-6 | TGTGCCAGCATCTCCTGGGCCACGGTCGAGGATACGCAGTATTTT | CASISWATVEDTQYF
TRBJ2-1 | - | TRBD1 | TRBV6-1 | TGTGCCAGCAGTGATTCCCCCGACAGGGCCAATGAGCAGTTCTTC | CASSDSPDRANEQFF
TRBJ1-6 | - | - | TRBV2 | TGTGCCAGCAGTCCTGACGGCGGCATCCACTTT | CASSPDGGIHF
TRBJ1-2 | - | TRBD1 | TRBV2 | TGTGCCAGCAGTGCCATACAGGGGACCAGGGAGGGCTACACCTTC | CASSAIQGTREGYTF
TRBJ2-2 | - | TRBD1 | TRBV2 | TGTGCCAGCAGTGACGAGGACAGGTCTAACACCGGGGAGCTGTTTTTT | CASSDEDRSNTGELFF
TRBJ2-3 | - | - | TRBV10-3 | TGTGCCACCGCCAGGGACTTACAGAGCACAGATACGCAGTATTTT | CATARDLQSTDTQYF
TRBJ1-1 | - | TRBD1 | TRBV30 | TGTGCCGGTTATACAGGGGGGAACACTGAAGCTTTCTTT | CAGYTGGNTEAFF
TRBJ1-1 | - | - | TRBV30 | TGTGCCTGGAGTGGGGCAGCCCAGTATTGTATCTTT | CAWSGAAQYCIF
TRBJ1-6 | few | - | TRBV14 | TGTGCCAGCAGCCTAGGCAGGGTTTACAATTCACCCCTCCACTTT | CASSLGRVYNSPLHF
TRBJ1-5 | - | - | TRBV5-1 | TGCGCCAGCAGCACCTTCCCAGGGGATGGTTATAGCAATCAGCCCCAGCATTTT | CASSTFPGDGYSNQPQHF
TRBJ1-5 | - | - | TRBV6-5 | TGTGCCAGCAGTTACAACAGCGGCAGCAATCAGCCCCAGCATTTT | CASSYNSGSNQPQHF